This T cell receptor (beta chain) was captured in a study of T cells in Graves' hyperthyroidism and ophthalmopathy. The CDR3 has 14 amino acids. The V and J ends lost 0 bases and 6 bases, in that order; junction bases with no gene match: 5. CDR1 is MGHRA and CDR2 is YSYEKL in the germline V gene. It was RNA transcripts that yielded the amplified TCR beta CDR3 regions. In the first-round RT-PCR of the TCR CDR3, the HTBI primer set was used. In TCRdb, the multiplex PCR reads were re-called with MiXCR into one record per CDR3 protein. The sample includes hundreds of thousands of distinct CDR3 sequences, under 20% of them seen just once.

The clonotype was recovered from a young woman with Graves' hyperthyroidism. What was sequenced was blood. The chain links TRBV4-1 to TRBJ2-7; 7 nucleotides align to TRBD2. Written as DNA, the CDR3 is TGCGCCAGCAGCCAAGAATGGCGGGAGTCCGAGCAGTACTTC. Protein sequence: CASSQEWRESEQYF.